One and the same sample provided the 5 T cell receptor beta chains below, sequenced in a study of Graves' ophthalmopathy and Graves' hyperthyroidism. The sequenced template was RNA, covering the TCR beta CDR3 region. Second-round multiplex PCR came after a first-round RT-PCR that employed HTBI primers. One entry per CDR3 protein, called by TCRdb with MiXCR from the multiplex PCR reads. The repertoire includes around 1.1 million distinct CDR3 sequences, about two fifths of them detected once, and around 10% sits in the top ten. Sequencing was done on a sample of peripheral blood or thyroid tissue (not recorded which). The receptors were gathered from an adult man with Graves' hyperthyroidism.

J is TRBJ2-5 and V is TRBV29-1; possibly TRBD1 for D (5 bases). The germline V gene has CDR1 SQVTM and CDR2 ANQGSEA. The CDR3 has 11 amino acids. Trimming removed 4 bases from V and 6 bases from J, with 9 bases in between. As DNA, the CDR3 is TGCAGCGTTGCGAAGGGGCAGACCCAGTACTTC. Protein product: CSVAKGQTQYF.

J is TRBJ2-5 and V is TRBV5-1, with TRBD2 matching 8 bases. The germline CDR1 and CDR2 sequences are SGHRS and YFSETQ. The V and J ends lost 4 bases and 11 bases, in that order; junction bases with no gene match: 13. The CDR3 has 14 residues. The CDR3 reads CASSQGLVRGEQYF. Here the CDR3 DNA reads TGCGCCAGCAGCCAGGGACTAGTGAGAGGGGAGCAGTACTTC.

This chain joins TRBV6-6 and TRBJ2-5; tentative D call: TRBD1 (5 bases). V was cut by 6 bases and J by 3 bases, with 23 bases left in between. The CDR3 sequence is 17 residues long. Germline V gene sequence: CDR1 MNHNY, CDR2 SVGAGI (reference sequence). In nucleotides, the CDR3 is TGTGCCAGCAGGCCCCGGACATGCTGCTGGCGCAAAGAGACCCAGTACTTC. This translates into CASRPRTCCWRKETQYF.

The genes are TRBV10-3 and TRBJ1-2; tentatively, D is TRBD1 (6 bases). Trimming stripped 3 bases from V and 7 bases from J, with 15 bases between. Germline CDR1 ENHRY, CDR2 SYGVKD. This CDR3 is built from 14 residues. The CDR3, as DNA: TGTGCCATCAGTGAACGTGGACAGCCCGTTGGCTACACCTTC. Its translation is CAISERGQPVGYTF.

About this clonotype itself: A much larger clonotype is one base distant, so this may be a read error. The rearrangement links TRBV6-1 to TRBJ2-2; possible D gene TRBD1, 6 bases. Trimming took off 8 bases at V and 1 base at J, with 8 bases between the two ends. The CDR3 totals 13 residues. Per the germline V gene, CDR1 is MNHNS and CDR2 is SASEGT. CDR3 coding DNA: TGTGCCAGCGAGACAGGGAACACCGGGGAGCTGTTTTTT. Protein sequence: CASETGNTGELFF.